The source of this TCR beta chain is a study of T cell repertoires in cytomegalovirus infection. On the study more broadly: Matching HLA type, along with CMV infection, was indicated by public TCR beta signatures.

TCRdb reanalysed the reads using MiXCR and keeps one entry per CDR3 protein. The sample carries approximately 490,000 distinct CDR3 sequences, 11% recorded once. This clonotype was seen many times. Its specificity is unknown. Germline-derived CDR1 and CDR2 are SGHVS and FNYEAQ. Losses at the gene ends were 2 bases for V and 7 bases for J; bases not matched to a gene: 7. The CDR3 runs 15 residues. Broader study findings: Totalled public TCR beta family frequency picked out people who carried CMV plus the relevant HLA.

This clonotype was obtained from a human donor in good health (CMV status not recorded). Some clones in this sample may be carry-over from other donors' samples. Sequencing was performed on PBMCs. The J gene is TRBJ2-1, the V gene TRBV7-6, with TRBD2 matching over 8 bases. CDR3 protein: CASSLIISGINEQFF. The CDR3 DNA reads TGTGCCAGCAGCTTAATAATTAGCGGGATTAATGAGCAGTTCTTC.